Shown below are 2 T cell receptor beta chains from a single sample sequenced in a study of glioma-infiltrating T cells. TCR alpha and beta CDR3 regions were amplified from RNA using iRepertoire nested multiplex PCR. TCRdb itself ran the multiplex PCR reads through MiXCR, one entry per CDR3 protein. The sample lists approximately 93,000 distinct CDR3 sequences; about 40% were seen once. Sequencing was done on a sample of glioma tissue, nonneoplastic brain tissue, or PBMCs (not recorded which). These TCRs come from a human donor with low-grade glioma or glioblastoma, undergoing nonglioma brain surgery, or in good health (not recorded which).

On this clonotype: Possible read error: a much larger clone is one base away. This rearrangement joins TRBV5-1 to TRBJ2-7; 8 bases line up with TRBD1. The CDR3 is 14 residues long. The germline V gene has CDR1 SGHRS and CDR2 YFSETQ. V shed 7 bases, J shed 8 bases, and the junction held 14 bases outside the gene matches. The CDR3 spells CASSRDRWNYKQYF. CDR3 coding DNA: TGCGCCAGCTCCCGGGACAGGTGGAATTACAAGCAGTACTTC.

This chain joins TRBV19 and TRBJ2-1, with 7 bases aligning to TRBD1. From germline, CDR1 is LNHDA and CDR2 SQIVND (reference sequence). This CDR3 contains 12 residues. V lost 7 bases to trimming and J lost 13 bases; unmatched junction nucleotides: 10. CDR3: CASTGTAYDQFF. The CDR3 DNA is TGTGCCAGTACTGGGACAGCCTACGATCAGTTCTTC.